This passage covers 14 T cell receptor beta chains from one sample sequenced in a study of naive and memory T cell subsets. A UMI-containing oligonucleotide was joined by 3' ligation to the TCR cDNA template. Ligated cDNA underwent four rounds of PCR with nested alpha and beta constant region primers and SP2. TCRdb re-derived calls from the 5' RACE reads in MiXCR, one entry per CDR3 protein. The table records tens of thousands of distinct CDR3 sequences, over 7% of them present only once. The origin of the receptors is a male donor in good health.

The chain joins TRBV12-5 to TRBJ2-7; 8 nucleotides match TRBD1. The germline gives CDR1 LGHNT, CDR2 FRNRAP. The CDR3 length is 14 residues. Germline trimming cut 7 bases from V and 5 bases from J; bases unmatched to any gene: 10. CDR3 sequence: CASALGQEIHEQYF. DNA of the CDR3: TGTGCTAGTGCCCTGGGACAGGAGATCCACGAGCAGTACTTC.

Notes on this clonotype: The junction and the germline gene differ at one end; a read error may be behind it. The CDR3 nucleotides are TGCGCCAGCAGTGCCCAGGGCCTTGTCCAAGGGACCCAGTACTTC. Amino acid sequence: CASSAQGLVQGTQYF. The chain couples TRBV10-1 to TRBJ2-5; D possibly corresponds to TRBD1 (5 bases). Germline V gene lookup returns CDR1 WNHNN and CDR2 SYGVQD (reference sequence). The CDR3 runs to 15 residues.

This clonotype was counted only a few times. The V call is TRBV3-1, the J call TRBJ2-2; 7 bases agree with TRBD1. The germline V gene encodes CDR1 LGHDT and CDR2 YNNKEL (reference sequence). V dropped 2 bases and J dropped 4; count of bases not matched to a gene: 13. CDR3 length: 18 amino acids. CDR3 sequence: CASSQPTGTDLSTGELFF. The CDR3 region has the DNA TGTGCCAGCAGCCAACCGACAGGGACAGACTTAAGCACCGGGGAGCTGTTTTTT.

This clonotype came up many times. The J gene is TRBJ2-3, the V gene TRBV7-9; 11 bases match TRBD2. With 2 bases clipped from V and 4 bases from J, the junction kept 11 bases outside the gene matches. CDR3 length: 18 amino acids. Germline assignment: CDR1 SEHNR and CDR2 FQNEAQ (reference sequence). CDR3 loop: CASSLLTSLAGVADTQYF. As DNA, the CDR3 is TGTGCCAGCAGCTTATTGACCTCACTAGCGGGAGTGGCAGATACGCAGTATTTT. Based on the CDR3 plus reference TRBV7-9 and TRBJ2-3, the full variable domain is DTGVSQNPRHKITKRGQNVTFRCDPISEHNRLYWYRQTLGQGPEFLTYFQNEAQLEKSRLLSDRFSAERPKGSFSTLEIQRTEQGDSAMYLCASSLLTSLAGVADTQYFGPGTRLTVL.

J is TRBJ2-2 and V is TRBV4-2; D uncertain. The CDR3 consists of 14 residues. Trimming removed 2 bases from V and 6 bases from J, with 10 bases in between. CDR1 LGHNA and CDR2 YNFKEQ come from the germline V gene. CDR3 sequence (DNA): TGTGCCAGCAGCCAAACCTACGGCGCCGGGGAGCTGTTTTTT. This translates into CASSQTYGAGELFF.

In this sample, this clonotype turned up many times. The chain carries TRBV10-3 and TRBJ2-3, with D maybe TRBD2 (6 bases). CDR3 length equals 14 residues. CDR1 ENHRY and CDR2 SYGVKD come from the germline V gene. V lost 6 bases to trimming and J lost 4 bases, with 14 bases between them. DNA for the CDR3: TGTGCCATCAGCGGGACTGGCTTCTCAGATACGCAGTATTTT. Protein sequence: CAISGTGFSDTQYF.

This clonotype was seen more than once but under ten times. The chain recombines TRBV15 with TRBJ2-5; possibly TRBD1 for D (5 bases). V lost 4 bases to trimming and J lost 1 base, with 13 bases between them. Looked up from germline, CDR1 is LNHNV and CDR2 is YYDKDF (reference sequence). The CDR3 is made up of 15 amino acids. The CDR3 spells CATSTDQGSQETQYF. CDR3 nucleotide sequence: TGTGCCACCAGCACCGACCAGGGTTCCCAAGAGACCCAGTACTTC.

This clonotype was observed a few times. This chain links TRBV12-3 or TRBV12-4 with TRBJ2-7; possible D gene TRBD1, 6 bases. The V and J ends lost 6 bases and 3 bases respectively, with 9 bases between them. The CDR3 contains 12 residues. In DNA form, the CDR3 reads TGTGCCAGCAGCCGGGACATCTACGAGCAGTACTTC. Its protein is CASSRDIYEQYF.

This clonotype was picked up a small number of times. The rearrangement links TRBV6-5 to TRBJ1-2; a possible D gene is TRBD1 (5 bases). Looked up from germline, CDR1 is MNHEY and CDR2 is SVGAGI. The CDR3 covers 15 residues. Trimming took 5 bases from V and 6 from J, leaving 19 bases between them. This CDR3 is CASSPLPTDPHGYTF. Here the CDR3 DNA reads TGTGCCAGCAGTCCCCTCCCGACAGACCCCCATGGCTACACCTTC.

V usage is TRBV28 and J usage is TRBJ1-2; D perhaps matches TRBD1 (6 bases). V was shortened by 6 bases and J by 6 bases, with 17 bases between the two germline ends. The CDR3 totals 14 residues. Germline-derived CDR1 and CDR2 are MDHEN and SYDVKM. CDR3 DNA sequence: TGTGCCAGCAGCCGTCTCACAGGGAGGGATGGCTACACCTTC. Translated, it gives CASSRLTGRDGYTF.

V and J are TRBV5-1 and TRBJ2-2; D unresolved. The CDR3 contains 13 residues. The V end was cut by 9 bases, the J end by 6 bases, with 15 bases between. CDR1 SGHRS and CDR2 YFSETQ come from the germline V gene. In DNA form, the CDR3 reads TGCGCCACCCAGGCAGTAGAGGCCGGGGAGCTGTTTTTT. Residues: CATQAVEAGELFF.

The rearrangement joins TRBV27 to TRBJ2-3, with 8 bases aligning to TRBD1. Germline V gene data show CDR1 as MNHEY and CDR2 as SMNVEV (reference sequence). This CDR3 region has 15 residues. With V trimmed by 4 bases and J by 4 bases, 7 bases remained unmatched. CDR3 in amino acids: CASSSDRGGADTQYF. For the CDR3, the DNA is TGTGCCAGCAGTTCCGACAGGGGAGGTGCAGATACGCAGTATTTT.

This clonotype was seen many times. The chain couples TRBV6-2 or TRBV6-3 to TRBJ1-1; D gene ambiguous. The V end lost 5 bases, the J end lost 5 bases, and 15 bases lay between the germline ends. Germline-derived CDR1 and CDR2 are MNHEY and SVGEGT. The CDR3 has 14 amino acids. The CDR3 DNA reads as TGTGCCAGCAGTCCCGAATTACGGGAGACTGAAGCTTTCTTT. Encoded protein: CASSPELRETEAFF.

At least ten counts were recorded for this clonotype. Sequence at one end of the junction differs from germline and may be a read error. The V call is TRBV3-1, the J call TRBJ2-1, with 10 positions matching TRBD2. Germline-derived CDR1 and CDR2 are LGHDT and YNNKEL (reference sequence). The CDR3 extends over 15 amino acids. The CDR3 DNA follows: TGTGCCAGCAGCCTACTCGCGAGGAGCGGGGGGGCCTCGATCTTC. Amino acids: CASSLLARSGGASIF.